This T cell receptor (beta chain) was documented in a study of OX40 agonist ivuxolimab in advanced cancers. For the study at large: In this cohort, patients received ivuxolimab, an agonistic anti-OX40 (CD134) antibody. Under the entry rules, prior anti-PD-1, anti-PD-L1 or anti-CTLA-4 therapy was allowed, and roughly 41% had some. Study-wide results and caveats: On average, a greater number of expanded clones characterised CD8+ T cells relative to CD4+. Clones of CD4+ and CD8+ blood T cells grew by week 6 at doses of 0.1 to 3.0 mg/kg.

After removal of 4 bases from V and 6 bases from J, the junction contained 7 bases not matched to a gene. This CDR3 comprises 14 residues. CDR1 is SGHRS, CDR2 YFSETQ, per germline. On this clone: Its antigen remains unidentified.

Sequenced by immunoSEQ multiplex PCR; TCRdb stores in-frame clones only, minus some. The sample includes tens of thousands of clones, approximately 87% of them seen just once. This sequence joins TRBV5-1 and TRBJ2-5, with 9 bases aligning to TRBD1. Material: CD4+ or CD8+ T cells sorted from blood, obtained in a trial of the OX40 agonist ivuxolimab. This sequence was found in an adult with an advanced solid tumor such as melanoma, head and neck, liver or kidney cancer. CDR3 protein: CASSTGQGAQTQYF. CDR3 DNA: TGCGCCAGCAGCACGGGACAGGGTGCGCAGACCCAGTACTTC.